The 29 T cell receptor beta chains in this list originate from one sample, sequenced in a study of T cell repertoires in cytomegalovirus infection. TCRdb itself ran the reads through MiXCR, one entry per CDR3 protein. The sample lists 400,000 or so distinct CDR3 sequences; 25% to 40% were seen once. What was sequenced was PBMCs. The receptors originated from a human donor in good health (CMV status not recorded). Some clones in this sample may be carry-over from other donors' samples.

The CDR3 loop reads CASSLVGGLGRGDTEAFF. The CDR3 DNA sequence: TGTGCCAGCAGCTTAGTAGGGGGGTTAGGGCGGGGGGACACTGAAGCTTTCTTT. The V call is TRBV7-2, the J call TRBJ1-1, with a possible D match to TRBD1 (6 bases). CDR1 and CDR2 from the germline V gene are SGHTA and FQGNSA. V shed 1 base and J shed 3 bases, with 21 bases lying between them. This CDR3 comprises 18 residues.

At least ten counts were recorded for this clonotype. The rearrangement links TRBV7-2 to TRBJ1-4; 7 bases fit TRBD1. V lost 5 bases, J lost 4 bases, and 7 bases stayed unmatched. This CDR3 has 15 amino acids. CDR1 and CDR2 (germline): SGHTA, FQGNSA. Written as DNA, the CDR3 is TGTGCCAGCAGCGTGAACAGGGGTCATAATGAAAAACTGTTTTTT. Its translation: CASSVNRGHNEKLFF.

This clonotype was observed a single time. The chain combines TRBV5-1 with TRBJ1-6; D remains unclear. There are 15 residues in the CDR3. CDR1 is SGHRS and CDR2 is YFSETQ in the germline V gene. The ends were cut back, 0 bases at V and 5 bases at J, with 9 bases in the middle. The CDR3 is CASSLEAEDNSPLHF. CDR3 coding DNA: TGCGCCAGCAGCTTGGAAGCCGAGGATAATTCACCCCTCCACTTT. The full variable domain, rest sourced from reference TRBV5-1 and TRBJ1-6, is KAGVTQTPRYLIKTRGQQVTLSCSPISGHRSVSWYQQTPGQGLQFLFEYFSETQRNKGNFPGRFSGRQFSNSRSEMNVSTLELGDSALYLCASSLEAEDNSPLHFGNGTRLTVT.

This sequence joins TRBV30 and TRBJ1-4, with unresolved D. V was cut by 2 bases and J by 1 base, with 5 bases left in between. Germline assignment: CDR1 GTSNPN and CDR2 SVGIG (reference sequence). The CDR3 has 13 amino acids. CDR3 residues: CAWSWGTNEKLFF. As DNA, the CDR3 is TGTGCCTGGAGTTGGGGAACTAATGAAAAACTGTTTTTT.

The gene calls are TRBV28 and TRBJ2-7; the match to TRBD2 covers 7 bases. V lost 6 bases to trimming and J lost 1 base; unmatched junction nucleotides: 15. This CDR3 has 17 residues. Germline V gene lookup returns CDR1 MDHEN and CDR2 SYDVKM. CDR3 in DNA: TGTGCCAGCAGCCTCGGGGGGTTTATTCAGCGTTCCTACGAGCAGTACTTC. It is translated as CASSLGGFIQRSYEQYF.

The CDR3 protein is CSARAPDRPNYGYTF. The CDR3 DNA reads TGCAGTGCTAGAGCCCCTGACAGACCAAACTATGGCTACACCTTC. V is TRBV20-1 and J is TRBJ1-2, with D perhaps matching TRBD1 (5 bases). Germline V lookup: CDR1 DFQATT, CDR2 SNEGSKA (reference sequence). This CDR3 contains 15 residues. V lost 1 base and J lost 2, with 14 bases in between.

This clonotype was detected only a few times. V and J are TRBV5-1 and TRBJ2-7; D may be TRBD2 (6 bases). Per the germline V gene, CDR1 is SGHRS and CDR2 is YFSETQ. V dropped 5 bases and J dropped 3 bases, with 9 bases sitting between them. The CDR3 runs to 12 residues. As DNA, the CDR3 is TGCGCCAGCAGGGAGGGGAACTACGAGCAGTACTTC. It encodes CASREGNYEQYF.

This clonotype was found many times. The CDR3 loop reads CASSLNSGLNYGYTF. Here the CDR3 DNA reads TGTGCCAGCAGCTTAAATTCAGGCCTAAACTATGGCTACACCTTC. This rearrangement joins TRBV7-2 to TRBJ1-2; D is uncertain. The length of the CDR3 is 15 residues. V was cut by 2 bases and J by 2 bases, with 12 bases left in between. Germline values: CDR1 SGHTA, CDR2 FQGNSA.

V usage is TRBV4-1 and J usage is TRBJ2-7; D is uncertain. This CDR3 contains 12 residues. V was trimmed by 3 bases and J by 6 bases, leaving 9 bases between them. Germline CDR1 is MGHRA and CDR2 is YSYEKL. The CDR3 DNA sequence: TGCGCCAGCAGCCAGAACGAAGGCGAGCAGTACTTC. It encodes CASSQNEGEQYF.

The chain couples TRBV28 to TRBJ2-7; D tentatively fits TRBD1 or TRBD2 (5 bases each). From germline, CDR1 is MDHEN and CDR2 SYDVKM. Trimming pared 7 bases from V and 0 bases from J, leaving 16 bases between. The CDR3 is 15 amino acids. The CDR3 region has the DNA TGTGCCAGCACCCTAGGGACCCACACCTCCTACGAGCAGTACTTC. It yields the protein CASTLGTHTSYEQYF.

This clonotype was counted once. This sequence joins TRBV20-1 and TRBJ1-1; D is uncertain. V lost 5 bases and J 1 base, leaving 8 bases between the germline ends. Germline CDR1 is DFQATT and CDR2 is SNEGSKA (reference sequence). The CDR3 covers 12 residues. The CDR3 sequence is CSAAGRNTEAFF. For the CDR3, the DNA is TGCAGTGCTGCCGGCCGGAACACTGAAGCTTTCTTT.

This clonotype was counted only a few times. V gene TRBV10-3 combines with J gene TRBJ2-7; 7 bases are shared with TRBD1. V lost 3 bases to trimming and J lost 5 bases; unmatched junction nucleotides: 1. Per germline, CDR1 ENHRY and CDR2 SYGVKD. The CDR3 consists of 12 residues. The CDR3 here is CAISDGQDEQYF. CDR3 nucleotides: TGTGCCATCAGTGACGGACAGGACGAGCAGTACTTC.

This chain links TRBV6-6 with TRBJ2-5; weak D call: TRBD1 (5 bases). Germline assignment: CDR1 MNHNY and CDR2 SVGAGI (reference sequence). V gave up 3 bases and J gave up 5 bases, with 16 bases separating them. The CDR3 is 15 residues long. The CDR3 bases are TGTGCCAGCAGTTATCGGCCCTCACCAGGGGAGACCCAGTACTTC. Translating gives CASSYRPSPGETQYF.

This clonotype was seen only a few times. The V call is TRBV20-1, the J call TRBJ2-1; 11 nucleotides match TRBD2. The CDR3 has 15 amino acids. Germline loops: CDR1 DFQATT, CDR2 SNEGSKA (reference sequence). After removal of 6 bases from V and 3 bases from J, the junction contained 7 bases not matched to a gene. CDR3 sequence: CSAGRLAGLYNEQFF. CDR3 nucleotide sequence: TGCAGTGCGGGAAGACTAGCGGGGCTCTACAATGAGCAGTTCTTC.

In this sample, this clonotype turned up many times. This rearrangement joins TRBV7-8 to TRBJ2-1, with TRBD2 identical over 13 bases. CDR3 length: 16 amino acids. Germline V gives CDR1 SGHVS, CDR2 FQNEAQ. The V segment lost 1 base and the J segment 7 bases; nucleotides outside the gene matches: 4. CDR3 nucleotide sequence: TGTGCCAGCAGCTTAGTACTAGCGGGGGGGGAGAATGAGCAGTTCTTC. This gives the protein CASSLVLAGGENEQFF.

As regards this clonotype: Just one base apart from a much larger clone, this may be a read error. The J gene is TRBJ2-7, the V gene TRBV7-9; D remains ambiguous. This CDR3 has 13 amino acids. The V gene's germline CDR1 is SEHNR and CDR2 FQNEAQ (reference sequence). CDR3 protein: CASSKTLSYEKYF. CDR3 nucleotide sequence: TGTGCCAGCAGCAAGACACTCTCCTACGAGAAGTACTTC.

The chain couples TRBV4-3 to TRBJ2-2; 11 nucleotides match TRBD1. Germline CDR1 reads LGHNA; CDR2 reads YSLEER. The V segment lost 3 bases and the J segment 5 bases; nucleotides outside the gene matches: 8. This CDR3 is built from 17 residues. The CDR3 reads CASSHPGQGVWTGELFF. DNA of the CDR3: TGCGCCAGCAGCCACCCGGGACAGGGGGTTTGGACCGGGGAGCTGTTTTTT.

The chain links TRBV28 to TRBJ2-5; 8 bases are a match to TRBD2. This CDR3 region has 14 residues. Trimming removed 7 bases from V and 5 bases from J; junction bases left unmatched: 9. Germline lookup yields CDR1 MDHEN and CDR2 SYDVKM. Here the CDR3 DNA reads TGTGCCAGCAAGGAAAGCGGGGGAGCGGAGACCCAGTACTTC. Translation: CASKESGGAETQYF.

CDR3 amino acids: CASSRQGAQNTGELFF. The CDR3 coding sequence is TGTGCCAGCAGTCGACAGGGGGCCCAGAACACCGGGGAGCTGTTTTTT. The V and J genes are TRBV7-3 and TRBJ2-2; 10 positions agree with TRBD1. Germline CDR1 SGHTA, CDR2 FQGTGA. Losses at the gene ends were 6 bases for V and 1 base for J; bases not matched to a gene: 5. This CDR3 has 16 residues.

With regard to this clonotype: As the CDR3 is not closed by the conserved phenylalanine or tryptophan, this likely results from a read error. The J gene is TRBJ1-2, the V gene TRBV7-2; no clear D gene. The CDR3 consists of 11 residues. Germline lookup yields CDR1 SGHTA and CDR2 FQGNSA. V lost 5 bases, J lost 5 bases, and 6 bases lay in between. CDR3 sequence: CASSLTYGYTG. CDR3 sequence (DNA): TGTGCCAGCAGCCTAACATATGGCTACACCGGC.

This clonotype was counted many times. The chain has TRBV7-2 and TRBJ2-1; the match to TRBD1 covers 7 bases. Germline CDR1 SGHTA, CDR2 FQGNSA. Trimming took 4 bases from V and 2 from J; bases not matched to a gene: 8. The CDR3 is 16 residues long. The CDR3: CASSSQPGTAYNEQFF. CDR3 nucleotides: TGTGCCAGCAGCTCTCAGCCCGGGACAGCCTACAATGAGCAGTTCTTC. Full variable domain (remainder filled in from reference TRBV7-2 and TRBJ2-1): GAGVSQSPSNKVTEKGKDVELRCDPISGHTALYWYRQSLGQGLEFLIYFQGNSAPDKSGLPSDRFSAERTGGSVSTLTIQRTQQEDSAVYLCASSSQPGTAYNEQFFGPGTRLTVL.

The rearrangement links TRBV6-8 to TRBJ1-6; the match to TRBD1 covers 8 bases. V was pared by 2 bases and J by 7 bases, with 4 bases of the junction left unmatched. This CDR3 contains 15 residues. CDR1 MNHGY and CDR2 SAAAGT come from the germline V gene. The CDR3 DNA reads as TGTGCCAGCAGTTACCAGGGGGCGCCGAATTCACCCCTCCACTTT. Its translation: CASSYQGAPNSPLHF.

As regards this clonotype: A much larger clone differs from this one at a single base, so this may be a read error. The V call is TRBV7-2, the J call TRBJ1-6; possibly TRBD1 for D (5 bases). V was pared by 4 bases and J by 6 bases, with 13 bases between. Germline lookup yields CDR1 SGHTA and CDR2 FQGNSA. CDR3 length: 15 amino acids. The CDR3 here is CASSSWTCFNSPLHF. The CDR3 DNA reads TGTGCCAGCAGCTCCTGGACATGTTTTAATTCACCCCTCCACTTT. The full variable domain, rest sourced from reference TRBV7-2 and TRBJ1-6, is GAGVSQSPSNKVTEKGKDVELRCDPISGHTALYWYRQSLGQGLEFLIYFQGNSAPDKSGLPSDRFSAERTGGSVSTLTIQRTQQEDSAVYLCASSSWTCFNSPLHFGNGTRLTVT.

The chain recombines TRBV7-9 with TRBJ2-3, with 7 bases aligning to TRBD2. Germline lookup yields CDR1 SEHNR and CDR2 FQNEAQ (reference sequence). V lost 0 bases and J lost 6; bases outside the gene matches: 18. The CDR3 loop spans 19 amino acids. CDR3 bases: TGTGCCAGCAGCTTAGCCCTAGCGGTGGGCACGGGGAGTGCTGATACGCAGTATTTT. Its translation is CASSLALAVGTGSADTQYF.

This clonotype was seen a handful of times. CDR3 amino acids: CASTSRVGGWAKNIQYF. The DNA for the CDR3 is TGTGCCAGCACCTCCCGGGTGGGGGGCTGGGCCAAAAACATTCAGTACTTC. The chain joins TRBV12-3 or TRBV12-4 to TRBJ2-4, with D perhaps given as TRBD1 or TRBD2 (6 bases each). This CDR3 has 17 amino acids. The V end was cut by 7 bases, the J end by 1 base, with 20 bases between.

J is TRBJ2-7 and V is TRBV28; no definite D call. The germline gives CDR1 MDHEN, CDR2 SYDVKM. V lost 8 bases to trimming and J lost 2 bases, with 13 bases between them. This CDR3 spans 13 amino acids. The CDR3 bases are TGTGCCAGCGGCCCCCAGGCCACCTACGAGCAGTACTTC. Encoded protein: CASGPQATYEQYF.

This clonotype was recorded at least ten times. The chain couples TRBV7-2 to TRBJ2-1; D remains unclear. Germline V lookup: CDR1 SGHTA, CDR2 FQGNSA. The CDR3 spans 11 residues. Trimming stripped 5 bases from V and 12 bases from J, with 11 bases between. The CDR3: CASSPLTGQFF. The DNA for the CDR3 is TGTGCCAGCAGCCCCCTCACGGGGCAGTTCTTC.

This clonotype was seen a single time. This chain joins TRBV12-3 or TRBV12-4 and TRBJ1-4; the D is unclear. Trimming pared 2 bases from V and 7 bases from J, leaving 11 bases between. The CDR3 spans 14 residues. The DNA for the CDR3 is TGTGCCAGCAGTTTAACAGCGCGGACTGAAAAACTGTTTTTT. Amino acids: CASSLTARTEKLFF.

The rearrangement uses TRBV10-1 and TRBJ2-3, with 8 nucleotides matching TRBD2. The germline CDR1 and CDR2 sequences are WNHNN and SYGVQD (reference sequence). The CDR3 has 14 amino acids. With V trimmed by 6 bases and J by 4 bases, 6 bases remained unmatched. This CDR3 is CASSGGADPDTQYF. In DNA form, the CDR3 reads TGCGCCAGCAGCGGGGGGGCCGATCCAGATACGCAGTATTTT.